The source of this TCR beta chain is a study of blood T cell repertoires in COVID-19. Study at large: The United States, Italy and Spain were the sources of the acute and convalescent COVID-19 samples. Sample material is recorded as cDNA or gDNA derived from T cells, B-cell-depleted T cells, or PBMCs.

Germline CDR1 MDHEN, CDR2 SYDVKM. V was shortened by 6 bases and J by 3 bases, with 14 bases between the two germline ends. The CDR3 consists of 15 residues. Per the study methods: From reference gene primer amplification, estimates of nucleated cell counts were derived. The method was immunoSEQ multiplex PCR; TCRdb's version includes in-frame clones alone and lacks a portion of them. The DNA gave D and trimming, while V, J and clone size come from that table. This table has about 100,000 clones, roughly 88% appearing once. This TCR came from a man older than 75 with acute or convalescent COVID-19. Sequenced sample: peripheral blood. The chain joins TRBV28 to TRBJ1-4, with D tentatively TRBD1 (5 bases). The CDR3 loop reads CASRDSGTANEKLFF. CDR3 sequence (DNA): TGTGCCAGCAGAGATAGTGGGACTGCTAATGAAAAACTGTTTTTT.